A selection of T cell receptor beta chains follows, all from one sample in a study of T cells in Graves' hyperthyroidism and ophthalmopathy. Each CDR3 protein gets one entry after TCRdb re-called the multiplex PCR reads with MiXCR. The sample has 300,000 to 350,000 distinct CDR3 sequences; about 14% are singletons. Material for sequencing was blood. The receptors here all came from a woman in her twenties or thirties with Graves' hyperthyroidism. The CDR3 runs from the conserved cysteine through the conserved F or W. The order of the fields is D gene, V gene, clone size, J gene, CDR3 protein, CDR3 DNA. The D gene is left open where the match is weak. Clone size, where shown, is once, few, many, or a class for clones that have expanded.

D: TRBD2
V: TRBV11-2
size: many
J: TRBJ2-7
CDR3: CASSLLAGGPREQYF
DNA: TGTGCCAGCAGCCTCCTAGCGGGAGGGCCTAGAGAGCAGTACTTC

D: -
V: TRBV6-2/TRBV6-3
size: many
J: TRBJ2-5
CDR3: CASTNTGETQYF
DNA: TGTGCCAGCACCAACACGGGAGAGACCCAGTACTTC

D: -
V: TRBV12-3/TRBV12-4
size: many
J: TRBJ2-7
CDR3: CASSYRPSYEQYF
DNA: TGTGCCAGCAGTTATCGGCCCTCCTACGAGCAGTACTTC

D: -
V: TRBV20-1
size: -
J: TRBJ2-5
CDR3: CSAVSTSLKTQYF
DNA: TGCAGTGCAGTCTCGACTAGTTTAAAGACCCAGTACTTC

D: TRBD1
V: TRBV20-1
size: many
J: TRBJ2-7
CDR3: CSADPRQGGTYEQYF
DNA: TGCAGTGCTGACCCCAGACAGGGTGGGACCTACGAGCAGTACTTC

D: -
V: TRBV28
size: many
J: TRBJ2-7
CDR3: CASSYGGYEQYF
DNA: TGTGCCAGCAGTTATGGGGGGTATGAGCAGTACTTC

D: -
V: TRBV11-2
size: -
J: TRBJ1-2
CDR3: CASSLDRAGHYGYTF
DNA: TGTGCCAGCAGCTTAGATCGAGCGGGGCACTATGGCTACACCTTC

D: -
V: TRBV28
size: -
J: TRBJ2-7
CDR3: CAISGSSYEQYF
DNA: TGTGCCATTTCGGGATCCTCCTACGAGCAGTACTTC

D: TRBD1
V: TRBV10-2
size: few
J: TRBJ1-5
CDR3: CASWTGASNQPQHF
DNA: TGCGCCAGTTGGACAGGTGCCAGCAATCAGCCCCAGCATTTT

D: -
V: TRBV28
size: many
J: TRBJ1-2
CDR3: CASSFDQYHGYTF
DNA: TGTGCCAGCAGTTTTGACCAGTATCACGGCTACACCTTC

D: -
V: TRBV12-3/TRBV12-4
size: -
J: TRBJ2-6
CDR3: CASSLSFDGANVLTF
DNA: TGTGCCAGCAGTTTGTCTTTTGATGGGGCCAACGTCCTGACTTTC

D: -
V: TRBV20-1
size: many
J: TRBJ2-3
CDR3: CSARDLGSADTQYF
DNA: TGCAGTGCTAGAGATCTCGGGAGCGCAGATACGCAGTATTTT

D: -
V: TRBV7-9
size: many
J: TRBJ2-7
CDR3: CASSSFFYEQYF
DNA: TGTGCCAGCAGTTCCTTTTTTTACGAGCAGTACTTC

D: TRBD1
V: TRBV28
size: -
J: TRBJ1-1
CDR3: CASSGQGPRGLLNTEAFF
DNA: TGTGCCAGCAGTGGACAGGGGCCGAGGGGACTATTGAACACTGAAGCTTTCTTT

D: TRBD2
V: TRBV3-1
size: once
J: TRBJ2-7
CDR3: CASSQEASGRGEQYF
DNA: TGTGCCAGCAGCCAAGAAGCTAGCGGGAGGGGCGAGCAGTACTTC

D: TRBD2
V: TRBV27
size: many
J: TRBJ2-2
CDR3: CASSPGLAGGPGTGELFF
DNA: TGTGCCAGCAGTCCTGGACTAGCGGGAGGGCCGGGCACCGGGGAGCTGTTTTTT

D: -
V: TRBV3-1
size: -
J: TRBJ1-6
CDR3: CASSHEGLRIGYSPLHF
DNA: TGTGCCAGCAGCCACGAAGGTTTAAGGATAGGGTATTCACCCCTCCACTTT

D: -
V: TRBV20-1
size: few
J: TRBJ2-7
CDR3: CSTTGGTSYEQYF
DNA: TGCAGCACAACAGGTGGAACAAGCTACGAGCAGTACTTC

D: -
V: TRBV6-2/TRBV6-3
size: few
J: TRBJ2-4
CDR3: CASSYSELAKNIQYF
DNA: TGTGCCAGCAGTTACTCCGAGTTAGCCAAAAACATTCAGTACTTC

D: -
V: TRBV19
size: many
J: TRBJ1-1
CDR3: CASSIFAGNTEAFF
DNA: TGTGCCAGTAGTATATTCGCGGGGAACACTGAAGCTTTCTTT

D: TRBD1
V: TRBV3-1
size: -
J: TRBJ2-1
CDR3: CASSKRQGRGNEQFF
DNA: TGTGCCAGCAGCAAGAGACAGGGGCGGGGAAATGAGCAGTTCTTC

D: TRBD1
V: TRBV15
size: many
J: TRBJ2-1
CDR3: CATSREDLAGTVNEQFF
DNA: TGTGCCACCAGCAGAGAAGATCTCGCCGGGACAGTAAATGAGCAGTTCTTC

D: -
V: TRBV11-3
size: many
J: TRBJ2-3
CDR3: CASSLDLGGGQGTQYF
DNA: TGTGCCAGCAGCTTAGATCTCGGCGGGGGCCAGGGTACGCAGTATTTT

D: -
V: TRBV10-3
size: many
J: TRBJ1-3
CDR3: CAISEPGQSSGNTIYF
DNA: TGTGCCATCAGTGAACCGGGACAAAGCTCTGGAAACACCATATATTTT

D: TRBD2
V: TRBV12-3/TRBV12-4
size: many
J: TRBJ2-7
CDR3: CASSLAGADYEQYF
DNA: TGTGCCAGCAGTCTAGCGGGAGCGGACTACGAGCAGTACTTC

D: -
V: TRBV12-3/TRBV12-4
size: many
J: TRBJ2-1
CDR3: CASSPEVRNNEQFF
DNA: TGTGCCAGCAGTCCCGAAGTGAGAAACAATGAGCAGTTCTTC

D: -
V: TRBV19
size: -
J: TRBJ2-3
CDR3: CASSARPTDTQYF
DNA: TGTGCCAGTTCCGCCCGTCCCACAGATACGCAGTATTTT

D: -
V: TRBV7-2
size: many
J: TRBJ2-7
CDR3: CASSTSRASSYEQYF
DNA: TGTGCCAGCAGCACTTCCAGGGCTTCTTCCTACGAGCAGTACTTC

D: TRBD2
V: TRBV27
size: many
J: TRBJ2-4
CDR3: CASSPTSGYKNIQYF
DNA: TGTGCCAGCAGCCCAACTAGCGGCTACAAAAACATTCAGTACTTC

D: -
V: TRBV6-2/TRBV6-3
size: many
J: TRBJ2-7
CDR3: CASSYHGADTTYEQYF
DNA: TGTGCCAGCAGTTATCACGGAGCGGATACTACCTACGAGCAGTACTTC

D: -
V: TRBV29-1
size: -
J: TRBJ2-5
CDR3: CSVGASIAHF
DNA: TGCAGCGTTGGGGCTTCTATTGCCCACTTC

D: -
V: TRBV9
size: -
J: TRBJ1-1
CDR3: CASSVGQRGGNTEAFF
DNA: TGTGCCAGCAGCGTAGGACAGAGAGGGGGGAACACTGAAGCTTTCTTT

D: -
V: TRBV7-8
size: many
J: TRBJ2-3
CDR3: CASSLFRLDTQYF
DNA: TGTGCCAGCAGCTTATTTAGATTGGATACGCAGTATTTT

D: -
V: TRBV11-2
size: many
J: TRBJ2-3
CDR3: CASSPQGAGTDTQYF
DNA: TGTGCCAGCAGCCCCCAGGGTGCGGGCACAGATACGCAGTATTTT

D: -
V: TRBV3-1
size: many
J: TRBJ2-3
CDR3: CASSLRPGPDTQYF
DNA: TGTGCCAGCAGCCTACGGCCCGGACCAGATACGCAGTATTTT

D: TRBD1
V: TRBV5-5
size: many
J: TRBJ2-7
CDR3: CASSPSGTATYEQYF
DNA: TGTGCCAGCAGCCCCTCCGGGACAGCCACCTACGAGCAGTACTTC

D: -
V: TRBV29-1
size: -
J: TRBJ2-5
CDR3: CSTWSEETQYF
DNA: TGCAGCACCTGGAGTGAAGAGACCCAGTACTTC

D: -
V: TRBV27
size: -
J: TRBJ2-4
CDR3: CASSWYYGDIQYF
DNA: TGTGCCAGCAGTTGGTACTACGGGGACATTCAGTACTTC

D: -
V: TRBV27
size: -
J: TRBJ2-2
CDR3: CASSPPPSAENTGELFF
DNA: TGTGCCAGCAGTCCCCCCCCTAGCGCCGAGAACACCGGGGAGCTGTTTTTT

D: TRBD2
V: TRBV7-9
size: many
J: TRBJ2-1
CDR3: CASSSTGTSGSYNEQFF
DNA: TGTGCCAGCAGCTCCACCGGGACTAGCGGGAGCTACAATGAGCAGTTCTTC

D: -
V: TRBV28
size: many
J: TRBJ2-3
CDR3: CASRRAGEKDTQYF
DNA: TGTGCCAGCAGGCGAGCCGGGGAGAAAGATACGCAGTATTTT

D: -
V: TRBV6-5
size: few
J: TRBJ2-3
CDR3: CASRTFDTQYF
DNA: TGTGCCAGCCGTACTTTCGATACGCAGTATTTT

D: -
V: TRBV28
size: many
J: TRBJ2-3
CDR3: CASSPSQGTDTQYF
DNA: TGTGCCAGCAGTCCCTCCCAGGGGACAGATACGCAGTATTTT

D: -
V: TRBV15
size: -
J: TRBJ1-3
CDR3: CATSRDGGLGGNTIYF
DNA: TGTGCCACCAGCAGAGATGGAGGGCTCGGTGGAAACACCATATATTTT

D: TRBD2
V: TRBV7-9
size: -
J: TRBJ2-2
CDR3: CASSALAGNTGELFF
DNA: TGTGCCAGCAGCGCTCTAGCGGGGAACACCGGGGAGCTGTTTTTT

D: TRBD2
V: TRBV20-1
size: -
J: TRBJ2-1
CDR3: CSAAPNLAGYNEQFF
DNA: TGCAGTGCTGCGCCAAATCTAGCGGGGTACAATGAGCAGTTCTTC